These 32 T cell receptor beta chains were sequenced from one sample in a study of T cells after posttransplantation cyclophosphamide. Methotrexate plus calcineurin inhibitor accompanied controls' myeloablative marrow transplants; sampling was 1 year later. Only in-frame clones appear in the TCRdb table, and some are missing; sequencing was by immunoSEQ multiplex PCR. The sample yields 9,800 or so clones, roughly nine tenths seen once. The sample consisted of PBMCs, taken just over 440 days after allogeneic stem cell transplant with calcineurin inhibitor and methotrexate. The receptors stem from a male patient aged 45 to 59 who received an allogeneic stem cell transplant from an unrelated donor, was CMV-positive, and had chronic GVHD only. The graft donor may have contributed some T cells.

The V gene is TRBV11-3, the J gene TRBJ2-1, with D unresolved. Germline V CDR1 and CDR2: SGHNT, YENEEA. CDR3 length: 14 residues. Trimming took off 5 bases at V and 0 bases at J, with 8 bases between the two ends. The CDR3 nucleotides read TGTGCCAGCAGCCCGTCGAGCTCCTACAATGAGCAGTTCTTC. It specifies CASSPSSSYNEQFF.

The V call is TRBV29-1, the J call TRBJ2-7; 7 bases agree with TRBD2. J lost 1 base, V lost 7 bases, and 4 bases had no gene match. The CDR3 is made up of 12 amino acids. The germline V gene encodes CDR1 SQVTM and CDR2 ANQGSEA. The CDR3: CSAIGGSYEQYF. The CDR3 DNA sequence: TGCAGCGCAATCGGGGGGTCCTACGAGCAGTACTTC.

The J gene is TRBJ2-2, the V gene TRBV6-5; 8 positions match TRBD1. Germline loops: CDR1 MNHEY, CDR2 SVGAGI. V shed 2 bases and J 6 bases; nucleotides not matched to a gene: 5. The CDR3 is 15 amino acids. CDR3 in amino acids: CASSYRIQGAGELFF. CDR3 nucleotides: TGTGCCAGCAGTTACCGAATACAGGGGGCCGGGGAGCTGTTTTTT.

V gene TRBV29-1 combines with J gene TRBJ1-1, with 9 bases lining up with TRBD1. Germline lookup yields CDR1 SQVTM and CDR2 ANQGSEA. Trimming cost V 7 bases and J 6 bases; bases outside gene matches: 12. The CDR3 extends over 14 amino acids. CDR3 in amino acids: CSAQGATGLAEAFF. CDR3 sequence (DNA): TGCAGCGCACAGGGGGCTACTGGGTTAGCTGAAGCTTTCTTT.

The chain couples TRBV4-2 to TRBJ2-7; 10 bases fit TRBD2. The CDR3 sequence is 16 residues long. Losses at the gene ends were 0 bases for V and 2 bases for J; bases not matched to a gene: 4. From germline, CDR1 is LGHNA and CDR2 YNFKEQ. The CDR3 loop is CASSQEAGGRPYEQYF. The DNA for the CDR3 is TGTGCCAGCAGCCAAGAAGCGGGAGGGCGACCCTACGAGCAGTACTTC.

Sample share makes this clone large. The V and J genes are TRBV10-3 and TRBJ2-7; D is ambiguous. The CDR3 spans 12 residues. Germline CDR1 reads ENHRY; CDR2 reads SYGVKD. Trimming left V 0 bases short and J 4 bases short, with 4 bases between. CDR3 loop: CAISESEYEQYF. The CDR3 DNA reads as TGTGCCATCAGTGAGTCGGAGTACGAGCAGTACTTC.

This chain joins TRBV4-3 and TRBJ1-1; 9 positions agree with TRBD1. The germline V gene has CDR1 LGHNA and CDR2 YSLEER. The CDR3 is 14 amino acids. Losses at the gene ends were 4 bases for V and 4 bases for J; bases not matched to a gene: 4. The CDR3 protein is CASSPQGASTEAFF. CDR3 coding DNA: TGCGCCAGCAGCCCACAGGGGGCGAGCACTGAAGCTTTCTTT.

V and J are TRBV7-2 and TRBJ2-3; 10 bases map to TRBD1. Germline V lookup: CDR1 SGHTA, CDR2 FQGNSA. The CDR3 runs to 16 residues. The trim removed 3 bases at V and 4 bases at J, leaving 7 bases unmatched. The CDR3 nucleotides read TGTGCCAGCAGCTTCCGGGACAGGGGTTTGGCAGATACGCAGTATTTT. The encoded protein is CASSFRDRGLADTQYF. Combining the CDR3 with reference TRBV7-2 and TRBJ2-3 gives the whole variable domain GAGVSQSPSNKVTEKGKDVELRCDPISGHTALYWYRQSLGQGLEFLIYFQGNSAPDKSGLPSDRFSAERTGGSVSTLTIQRTQQEDSAVYLCASSFRDRGLADTQYFGPGTRLTVL.

The V call is TRBV19, the J call TRBJ1-5; D gene ambiguous. Germline loops: CDR1 LNHDA, CDR2 SQIVND (reference sequence). The CDR3 totals 15 residues. V lost 5 bases, J lost 1 base, and 12 bases lay in between. This CDR3 reads CASSLMAESNQPQHF. In DNA form, the CDR3 reads TGTGCCAGTAGTTTAATGGCGGAAAGCAATCAGCCCCAGCATTTT.

In nucleotides, the CDR3 is TGCGCCAGCAGCTTGGATGCACAGGGTTACGAGCAGTACTTC. It codes for CASSLDAQGYEQYF. The chain carries TRBV5-1 and TRBJ2-7; D is possibly TRBD1 (6 bases). Germline CDR1 is SGHRS and CDR2 is YFSETQ. The CDR3 is 14 amino acids. Trimming stripped 0 bases from V and 4 bases from J, with 11 bases between.

The chain recombines TRBV27 with TRBJ1-1, with TRBD1 matching over 12 bases. The CDR3 runs 15 residues. With 5 bases clipped from V and 11 bases from J, the junction kept 12 bases outside the gene matches. Germline CDR1 reads MNHEY; CDR2 reads SMNVEV (reference sequence). CDR3 sequence (DNA): TGTGCCAGCAGTGGCTCGGGGACAGGGGGCGCGTTGGCTTTCTTT. Translating gives CASSGSGTGGALAFF.

The rearrangement joins TRBV2 to TRBJ1-1; possibly TRBD1 for D (5 bases). The ends were cut back, 8 bases at V and 0 bases at J, with 16 bases in the middle. The CDR3 contains 15 residues. CDR1 and CDR2 from the germline V gene are SNHLY and FYNNEI. CDR3 DNA sequence: TGTGCCAGCTTCCCAGGGTCTAAGATGAACACTGAAGCTTTCTTT. Its protein product is CASFPGSKMNTEAFF.

The V gene is TRBV6-1, the J gene TRBJ2-1, with D maybe TRBD2 (6 bases). The V end lost 7 bases, the J end lost 10 bases, and 14 bases lay between the germline ends. The germline CDR1 and CDR2 sequences are MNHNS and SASEGT. This CDR3 is 12 amino acids long. DNA for the CDR3: TGTGCCAGCACGTCGGGAGTGGAAGAGCAGTTCTTC. The encoded protein is CASTSGVEEQFF.

This chain links TRBV18 with TRBJ2-2, with D tentatively TRBD1 (6 bases). The CDR3 has 13 amino acids. Trimming took 2 bases from V and 7 from J, leaving 8 bases between them. Germline-derived CDR1 and CDR2 are KGHSH and LQKENI. The CDR3, as DNA: TGTGCCAGCTCACCAACAGGGTTCGGGGAGCTGTTTTTT. It encodes CASSPTGFGELFF.

The gene calls are TRBV4-1 and TRBJ1-1; 8 bases map to TRBD1. Germline V gene data show CDR1 as MGHRA and CDR2 as YSYEKL. This CDR3 is 14 amino acids long. V trimming: 1 base; J trimming: 6 bases; junction bases outside the gene matches: 4. Here the CDR3 DNA reads TGCGCCAGCAGCCAAGCGGACAGGGTTTCTGAAGCTTTCTTT. Translating gives CASSQADRVSEAFF.

The chain recombines TRBV6-5 with TRBJ1-2; TRBD1 is a possible D gene (5 bases). The germline V gene encodes CDR1 MNHEY and CDR2 SVGAGI. The CDR3 totals 14 residues. With 0 bases removed from V and 1 base from J, the gap between germline ends came to 6 bases. CDR3 amino acids: CASSYSDSNYGYTF. The CDR3 region has the DNA TGTGCCAGCAGTTACTCCGACAGTAACTATGGCTACACCTTC.

The chain has TRBV25-1 and TRBJ1-3; TRBD1 might be the D (6 bases). From germline, CDR1 is MGHDK and CDR2 SYGVNS. V lost 4 bases to trimming and J lost 0 bases, with 7 bases between them. The CDR3 runs to 14 residues. CDR3 nucleotides: TGTGCCAGCAGTGGGGACACCTCTGGAAACACCATATATTTT. As protein: CASSGDTSGNTIYF.

J is TRBJ1-2 and V is TRBV29-1; D is possibly TRBD1 (6 bases). Germline V gives CDR1 SQVTM, CDR2 ANQGSEA. The CDR3 is made up of 10 amino acids. Trimming took off 4 bases at V and 8 bases at J, with 8 bases between the two ends. The CDR3 is CSVAGGGYTF. The CDR3 DNA sequence: TGCAGCGTTGCGGGGGGCGGCTACACCTTC.

Remarks on this clone: Other DNA sequences in the same sample also yield this CDR3. The CDR3 loop reads CASRGGWGNQPQHF. Written as DNA, the CDR3 is TGTGCCAGCAGGGGGGGTTGGGGCAATCAGCCCCAGCATTTT. The V gene is TRBV2, the J gene TRBJ1-5; tentatively, D is TRBD1 (5 bases). CDR1 is SNHLY, CDR2 FYNNEI, per germline. The length of the CDR3 is 14 residues. The ends were cut back, 6 bases at V and 2 bases at J, with 11 bases in the middle.

The chain combines TRBV7-2 with TRBJ2-1, with 7 bases lining up with TRBD2. The CDR3 runs to 13 residues. With V trimmed by 0 bases and J by 8 bases, 1 base remained unmatched. The germline CDR1 and CDR2 sequences are SGHTA and FQGNSA. CDR3: CASSLAGRDEQFF. The CDR3 DNA sequence: TGTGCCAGCAGCTTAGCTGGGAGGGATGAGCAGTTCTTC.

The V and J genes are TRBV7-6 and TRBJ2-7; 10 positions match TRBD2. The CDR3 contains 15 residues. Looked up from germline, CDR1 is SGHVS and CDR2 is FNYEAQ. Trimming removed 2 bases from V and 4 bases from J; junction bases left unmatched: 5. The CDR3 nucleotides are TGTGCCAGCAGCTTATGGACTAGCGGAGAATACGAGCAGTACTTC. Residues: CASSLWTSGEYEQYF.

This clone was seen just once. The gene calls are TRBV29-1 and TRBJ2-2; D perhaps matches TRBD1 (6 bases). The CDR3 runs 13 residues. V shed 4 bases and J shed 5 bases, with 11 bases lying between them. Germline loops: CDR1 SQVTM, CDR2 ANQGSEA. CDR3 amino acids: CSVVTGATGELFF. The CDR3 DNA reads TGCAGCGTTGTGACAGGAGCTACCGGGGAGCTGTTTTTT.

CDR3 in DNA: TGTGCCAGTAGTATCGGGGGGGCAGGGGAGCTGTTTTTT. This encodes CASSIGGAGELFF. The chain joins TRBV19 to TRBJ2-2; 8 bases align to TRBD2. V gave up 3 bases and J gave up 8 bases; unmatched junction bases: 2. The CDR3 totals 13 residues. Germline CDR1 LNHDA, CDR2 SQIVND (reference sequence).

The J gene is TRBJ2-5, the V gene TRBV27; weak D call: TRBD1 (6 bases). V dropped 2 bases and J dropped 3 bases, with 16 bases sitting between them. This CDR3 is built from 16 residues. CDR1 is MNHEY and CDR2 is SMNVEV in the germline V gene (reference sequence). The CDR3 nucleotides read TGTGCCAGCAGTTTACCTGAGGGCAGGGGAGAAGAGACCCAGTACTTC. It codes for CASSLPEGRGEETQYF.

The gene calls are TRBV10-2 and TRBJ2-3, with 10 bases that match TRBD2. Germline CDR1 reads WSHSY; CDR2 reads SAAADI. Losses at the gene ends were 0 bases for V and 5 bases for J; bases not matched to a gene: 5. The CDR3 is 16 amino acids. CDR3 sequence: CASSESLAGTGDTQYF. As DNA, the CDR3 is TGCGCCAGCAGTGAGTCACTAGCGGGAACGGGAGATACGCAGTATTTT.

The chain has TRBV5-1 and TRBJ2-1; D might be TRBD1 (6 bases). Germline CDR1 and CDR2: SGHRS and YFSETQ. The CDR3 consists of 14 residues. V lost 2 bases to trimming and J lost 8 bases, with 14 bases between them. The CDR3 nucleotides are TGCGCCAGCAGCTTAGCTGGGGGCTCGGATGAGCAGTTCTTC. Its translation: CASSLAGGSDEQFF.

The J gene is TRBJ2-7, the V gene TRBV7-2, with D perhaps TRBD2 (6 bases). From germline, CDR1 is SGHTA and CDR2 FQGNSA. This CDR3 has 15 amino acids. Trimming removed 5 bases at V and 3 bases at J, with 17 bases between. The CDR3 is CASSLSAGGVYEQYF. The DNA for the CDR3 is TGTGCCAGCAGCCTTTCAGCCGGAGGGGTCTACGAGCAGTACTTC.

The chain joins TRBV5-1 to TRBJ2-1; 9 bases match TRBD2. The J segment lost 1 base and the V segment lost 0 bases, leaving 5 bases of the junction unmatched. This CDR3 spans 17 amino acids. Germline values: CDR1 SGHRS, CDR2 YFSETQ. CDR3: CASSLEVAGASYNEQFF. CDR3 DNA: TGCGCCAGCAGCTTGGAGGTAGCGGGGGCTTCCTACAATGAGCAGTTCTTC. The full variable domain, completed using reference TRBV5-1 and TRBJ2-1, is KAGVTQTPRYLIKTRGQQVTLSCSPISGHRSVSWYQQTPGQGLQFLFEYFSETQRNKGNFPGRFSGRQFSNSRSEMNVSTLELGDSALYLCASSLEVAGASYNEQFFGPGTRLTVL.

The table lists this clone with a count of one. The rearrangement uses TRBV7-2 and TRBJ2-1, with D perhaps TRBD2 (6 bases). CDR1 SGHTA and CDR2 FQGNSA come from the germline V gene. Trimming took 4 bases from V and 0 from J, leaving 16 bases between them. This CDR3 region has 17 residues. CDR3 protein: CASSSPTGGPSYNEQFF. CDR3 nucleotide sequence: TGTGCCAGCAGCTCCCCGACCGGAGGGCCCTCCTACAATGAGCAGTTCTTC. The full variable domain, its missing parts supplied by reference TRBV7-2 and TRBJ2-1, is GAGVSQSPSNKVTEKGKDVELRCDPISGHTALYWYRQSLGQGLEFLIYFQGNSAPDKSGLPSDRFSAERTGGSVSTLTIQRTQQEDSAVYLCASSSPTGGPSYNEQFFGPGTRLTVL.

The CDR3 DNA follows: TGTGCCAGCTCACTTACAGGGGGTGTGAGAGAGACCCAGTACTTC. Protein: CASSLTGGVRETQYF. J is TRBJ2-5 and V is TRBV18; 8 positions agree with TRBD1. The V gene end was trimmed by 4 bases and the J gene end by 4 bases; junction bases not matched to a gene: 8. Germline CDR1 KGHSH, CDR2 LQKENI. This CDR3 region has 15 residues.

The V and J genes are TRBV7-9 and TRBJ2-7; 8 bases are a match to TRBD1. J gave up 7 bases and V 5 bases, and 10 bases lay outside the gene matches. Germline CDR1 and CDR2: SEHNR and FQNEAQ (reference sequence). The CDR3 contains 14 residues. Written as DNA, the CDR3 is TGTGCCAGCAGCGACCGGGACAGGCTGGCAGAGCAGTACTTC. This sequence encodes CASSDRDRLAEQYF. Supplemented by reference TRBV7-9 and TRBJ2-7, the full variable domain reads DTGVSQNPRHKITKRGQNVTFRCDPISEHNRLYWYRQTLGQGPEFLTYFQNEAQLEKSRLLSDRFSAERPKGSFSTLEIQRTEQGDSAMYLCASSDRDRLAEQYFGPGTRLTVT.

The genes are TRBV19 and TRBJ1-5; no definite D call. Germline V gene sequence: CDR1 LNHDA, CDR2 SQIVND (reference sequence). V dropped 3 bases and J dropped 4 bases, with 4 bases sitting between them. The CDR3 runs 12 residues. CDR3 sequence (DNA): TGTGCCAGTAGTATTCAAAATCAGCCCCAGCATTTT. Its translation is CASSIQNQPQHF.